A selection of T cell receptor beta chains follows, all from one sample in a study of control samples from healthy donors and cancer patients. The data were produced by immunoSEQ multiplex PCR, yet TCRdb's version contains in-frame clones alone and is incomplete. The sample has 100,000 to 150,000 clones, 91% seen once. Source material: blood. Receptor source: a woman between 18 and 29 years old in good health. Both conserved end residues are part of each CDR3. A D gene is named only where the DNA matches it firmly. A clone size is listed for some rows: how often the clone was seen (once, few, many), or a class if it is expanded.

D: TRBD1
size: once
J: TRBJ2-1
V: TRBV19
DNA: TGTGCCAGTAGGGGACAGGGGTTCAATGAGCAGTTCTTC
CDR3: CASRGQGFNEQFF

D: TRBD2
size: few
J: TRBJ2-2
V: TRBV7-2
DNA: TGTGCCAGCAGCTTAGATGGAGGACTAGGGAGAGTCACCGGGGAGCTGTTTTTT
CDR3: CASSLDGGLGRVTGELFF

D: .
size: .
J: TRBJ1-1
V: TRBV12-3/TRBV12-4
DNA: TGTGCCAGCAGCTTCGGAGGGGGAGCTTTCTTT
CDR3: CASSFGGGAFF

D: .
size: once
J: TRBJ1-2
V: TRBV12-3/TRBV12-4
DNA: TGTGCCAGCAGTTTGAGCAGGGGAGGAGGCTACACCTTC
CDR3: CASSLSRGGGYTF

D: TRBD2
size: .
J: TRBJ2-5
V: TRBV19
DNA: TGTGCCAGTAGAACAACTAGCGGGGGGGTGGAGACCCAGTACTTC
CDR3: CASRTTSGGVETQYF

D: TRBD2
size: .
J: TRBJ2-5
V: TRBV2
DNA: TGTGCCAGCAGTGAACGGGGGGGAGAGACCCAGTACTTC
CDR3: CASSERGGETQYF

D: .
size: .
J: TRBJ1-1
V: TRBV15
DNA: TGTGCCACCAGCTTGGGGGGGGGTGGGAGAGCTTTCTTT
CDR3: CATSLGGGGRAFF

D: .
size: .
J: TRBJ1-1
V: TRBV27
DNA: TGTGCCAGCAGTTTATACTCCTCCGGGGGTGGAAACCCCCTGTACACTGAAGCTTTCTTT
CDR3: CASSLYSSGGGNPLYTEAFF

D: TRBD2
size: .
J: TRBJ2-1
V: TRBV4-3
DNA: TGCGCCAGCAGCCAAGTCCACGGGACTAGCAATGAGCAGTTCTTC
CDR3: CASSQVHGTSNEQFF

D: TRBD2
size: .
J: TRBJ2-7
V: TRBV27
DNA: TGTGCCAGCAGCCGAACCCCTGCCTCGGGACTAGCGGGGTCCTACGAGCAGTACTTC
CDR3: CASSRTPASGLAGSYEQYF

D: .
size: .
J: TRBJ1-2
V: TRBV7-9
DNA: TGTGCCAGCAGCTTAGCCCAGTATGGCTACACCTTC
CDR3: CASSLAQYGYTF

D: .
size: .
J: TRBJ1-1
V: TRBV12-3/TRBV12-4
DNA: TGTGCCAGCAGGGTTTCTCCTCCAAGGCAAGCTTTCTTT
CDR3: CASRVSPPRQAFF

D: .
size: .
J: TRBJ2-6
V: TRBV24-1
DNA: TGTGCCACCAGTGATTTAGGCAGTCCCCCTGGGGCCAACGTCCTGACTTTC
CDR3: CATSDLGSPPGANVLTF

D: .
size: .
J: TRBJ2-2
V: TRBV30
DNA: TGTGCCTGGAGTGTACGAGGGACATACACCGGGGAGCTGTTTTTT
CDR3: CAWSVRGTYTGELFF

D: TRBD2
size: .
J: TRBJ2-1
V: TRBV6-4
DNA: TGTGCCAGCAGTGACGGAGGGAGGGAGTACAATGAGCAGTTCTTC
CDR3: CASSDGGREYNEQFF

D: .
size: once
J: TRBJ2-5
V: TRBV19
DNA: TGTGCCAGTAGTATAAATTTGGATATCCAAGAGACCCAGTACTTC
CDR3: CASSINLDIQETQYF

D: .
size: .
J: TRBJ2-1
V: TRBV20-1
DNA: TGCAGTGCTAGCCTACTAGCTGAGCAGTTCTTC
CDR3: CSASLLAEQFF

D: .
size: .
J: TRBJ1-6
V: TRBV6-2/TRBV6-3
DNA: TGTGCCAGCAGTTACGGCCGGGCTACTCGTTCACCCCTCCACTTT
CDR3: CASSYGRATRSPLHF

D: .
size: .
J: TRBJ2-7
V: TRBV27
DNA: TGTGCCAGCAGTCACTCAGCAGGGTTCCCCTACGAGCAGTACTTC
CDR3: CASSHSAGFPYEQYF

D: TRBD1
size: .
J: TRBJ1-3
V: TRBV2
DNA: TGTGCCAGCAGTGCGCAGGGGGGTACTGGAAACACCATATATTTT
CDR3: CASSAQGGTGNTIYF

D: .
size: .
J: TRBJ2-6
V: TRBV19
DNA: TGTGCCAGTAGTATGCGGGTCTCTGGGGCCAACGTCCTGACTTTC
CDR3: CASSMRVSGANVLTF

D: .
size: .
J: TRBJ1-1
V: TRBV9
DNA: TGTGCCAGCAGCGTAGGACGGGGGGAACCAATGAACACTGAAGCTTTCTTT
CDR3: CASSVGRGEPMNTEAFF